This T cell receptor beta chain was documented in a study of regulatory T cells in long-lasting Graves disease (dated by TCRdb to the early 2020s). The study in broad terms: Antithyroid drugs had been taken for less than 3 months by newly diagnosed Graves' disease patients. Patients with persistent Graves' disease were compared with patients with newly diagnosed Graves' disease using TCR sequencing and RNA sequencing of peripheral blood. A total of about 35 samples underwent TCR sequencing, from roughly 13 patients with persistent Graves' disease and 20 patients with newly diagnosed Graves' disease. The study was registered as a clinical trial and conducted in China. Study-wide conclusions, independent of this receptor: The authors acknowledged the small sample size as a limitation that may reduce accuracy. Only the TCR beta chain was sequenced and analyzed. Only peripheral blood was studied, because thyroid tissue, the primary lesion, was inaccessible. Persistent disease showed preferential use of TRBV28, TRBJ1-2 and TRBJ2-5, whereas newly diagnosed disease favored TRBV20-1 and TRBJ2-1. Patients with persistent disease shared more public clonotypes (around 2,500) than newly diagnosed patients did (more than 900). Compared with newly diagnosed patients, patients with persistent Graves' disease had lower TCR Shannon entropy and fewer highly expanded clones, which suggests clonal expansion.

This clonotype was seen repeatedly, ten times or more. Its antigen has not been determined. Base quality data are lacking; no much larger clone is found one base away. Reading the label with the study, this specimen's time point is: newly diagnosed GD, antithyroid drugs for less than 3 months. RNA was extracted from PBMCs in TRIzol for both TCR sequencing and RNA sequencing. The diagnosis of Graves' disease followed American Thyroid Association guidelines. Recruitment of patients was carried out at an endocrinology department in Xi'an, China. Each patient gave about 8.1 milliliters of peripheral blood, collected in an EDTA anticoagulant tube. Ficoll Paque Plus density gradient separation was used to isolate PBMCs, and no further T cell sorting was performed. RNA quality was checked with an Agilent 2100 Bioanalyzer and agarose gel, and concentration with a NanoDrop 2000. The CDR3 runs 13 residues from the cysteine to the phenylalanine. Here the CDR3 DNA is all that survives: 39 bases in frame from base 1. Trimmed from V: 8 bases; trimmed from J: 4 bases; junction bases lacking a gene match: 5.

Library preparation employed multiplex PCR. The instrument given in TCRdb is Illumina HiSeq 4000. To build TCR beta libraries, CDR3 regions were amplified by Arm-PCR using iRepertoire HTBI primers. Before sequencing, the PCR products underwent gel purification. Regarding the original processing steps: A total of 62 TRBV and 14 TRBJ segments were identified across samples and were used for gene usage analysis of CDR3 amino acid clonotypes. Filtered high-quality paired reads were merged into contigs using COPE and FqMerger. BLAST was used to align contigs to the IMGT TRBV, TRBD and TRBJ reference genes, and CDR3 was defined following IMGT. Clonotypes above 0.1% frequency were classified as highly expanded clones. Shannon entropy was used to measure repertoire diversity, and the Gini coefficient was used to measure V-J evenness. A clonotype found in more than one individual was treated as public. The raw public reads went through TCRdb reprocessing: fastp at Q25, MiXCR clone calling, in-frame beta chains kept. Records with the same CDR3 protein are collapsed into one entry carrying the most frequent genes and DNA. The V and J calls and clone size are TCRdb's, not the authors'. The sample table contains over 200,000 distinct CDR3 sequences; only one count was recorded for 15% to 20% of them. The top ten clonotypes cover around 15% of the sample.

The data were also submitted as part of a second study, on T cells in Graves' hyperthyroidism and ophthalmopathy. The second study reports: Stable Graves' hyperthyroidism was defined as the absence of progression to ophthalmopathy over 18 months of follow-up. Hyperthyroidism patients were newly diagnosed, with disease duration under 2 months, and aged 18 to 65 years. Exclusion was applied to patients with uncontrolled infections, other autoimmune diseases, pregnancy or lactation. Diagnoses were established on the basis of clinical symptoms, serum thyroxine and TRAb, thyroid ultrasound, and orbital computed tomography. A first-round RT-PCR of the TCR CDR3 used the HTBI primer set with the Qiagen OneStep RT-PCR kit. Most expanded thyroid clonotypes (frequency above 0.001) were also detected in blood, a finding suggesting that blood repertoires may reflect thyroid immune responses. A model built on a 13 V-J signature distinguished ophthalmopathy from stable hyperthyroidism, reaching 85% to 90% sensitivity and 81.08% specificity in cross-validation and 80%/75% in testing. During validation, the model predicted progression to ophthalmopathy a median of about 6.3 months ahead of onset, with almost 71% sensitivity and 72% to 85% specificity. To identify distinguishing TCR V-J signatures, a discovery cohort of 90 to 100 patients was used, comprising 40 to 45 with Graves' ophthalmopathy and 55 to 65 with stable Graves' hyperthyroidism. Prospective prediction of ophthalmopathy was tested in an independent validation cohort of approximately 19 hyperthyroidism patients and 17 patients who later progressed to ophthalmopathy. The approximately 90 discovery patients were divided at random into training and test sets in a 7:3 ratio. In several Graves' hyperthyroidism patients, the study also compared T-cell repertoires from thyroid tissue with T-cell repertoires from blood. After blood sampling, hyperthyroidism patients were treated with methimazole at a starting dose of 30 mg daily, and ophthalmopathy patients were treated with high-dose intravenous methylprednisolone. A second multiplex PCR round built the libraries, followed by size selection and purification. Paired-end sequencing of the libraries was performed with 100 bp reads on an Illumina HiSeq2000. SOAPnuke was used to process the raw data, throwing out any read that contained adapters or uncalled bases, had a mean Phred below 15, or lacked an exact constant-primer or identifier match. COPE v1.2.5 was used to merge high-quality paired reads, and clonotypes were defined as unique nucleotide sequences. MiTCR v1.1 was used to align the clonotypes against IMGT TRBV, TRBD and TRBJ reference segments. Only V-J combinations with frequency above 0.0001, covering about 99% of repertoires, were analysed. The TCS score was defined as F50 (clonal expansion) divided by E x V (chaos), with BLOSUM62-based TCRdist calculated between CDR3 peptides within each V-J. Welch's t-statistics and random forest reduced fewer than 600 V-J features to around 14, which were used in a naive Bayes classifier (R e1071). No statistical method was used to fix the sample size in advance, and group allocation was not hidden from the investigators. TCR Vbeta CDR3 sequencing of some 140 peripheral blood samples (approximately 44 ophthalmopathy, roughly 74 hyperthyroidism and some 17 progressor patients) is reported in the paper.

The receptor was isolated from a woman aged 25 to 39 with Graves disease. Donor details come from another sample of the same person, matched by shared clones. Sequenced material: peripheral blood mononuclear cells (PBMCs), taken at new diagnosis, from a patient treated with antithyroid drugs. Recombination connected TRBV12-3 or TRBV12-4 to TRBJ2-1; TRBD1 matches 7 bases in the middle. The sequenced DNA: TGTGCCAGCTGGGACAGTCCTTACAATGAGCAGTTCTTC. It codes for CASWDSPYNEQFF.